These 30 T cell receptor beta chains were sequenced from one sample in a study of T cells in Graves' hyperthyroidism and ophthalmopathy. Amplified TCR beta CDR3 regions derived from RNA transcripts. First-round RT-PCR of the TCR CDR3 relied on the HTBI primer set. Via MiXCR, TCRdb re-called the multiplex PCR reads, giving one row per CDR3 protein. The data show 250,000 to 300,000 distinct CDR3 sequences, around 13% seen once. Source material: blood. The receptors stem from a woman between 35 and 50 years old with Graves' hyperthyroidism.

In its sample, this clonotype was seen many times. The V call is TRBV7-2, the J call TRBJ2-1; 13 bases agree with TRBD2. V shed 1 base, J shed 9 bases, and the junction held 6 bases outside the gene matches. The CDR3 sequence is 16 residues long. Germline V gene data show CDR1 as SGHTA and CDR2 as FQGNSA. CDR3 bases: TGTGCCAGCAGCTTAGACCTTGGACTAGCGGGAGCTGAGCAGTTCTTC. Amino acid sequence: CASSLDLGLAGAEQFF.

There are many counts of this clonotype. The chain is built from TRBV5-1 and TRBJ1-1; unclear D gene. The CDR3 is 13 residues long. Germline-derived CDR1 and CDR2 are SGHRS and YFSETQ. The germline V and J ends were trimmed by 7 bases and 4 bases, with 14 bases remaining between them. CDR3 bases: TGCGCCAGCCAATGGGGTGACTCCACTGAAGCTTTCTTT. Its protein product is CASQWGDSTEAFF.

This clonotype appeared once. This may stem from a read error, because a much larger clone lies one nucleotide away. The chain couples TRBV7-2 to TRBJ2-2; D tentatively fits TRBD1 or TRBD2 (6 bases each). The CDR3 runs 18 residues. Germline V gene data show CDR1 as SGHTA and CDR2 as FQGNSA. CDR3 residues: CASSFSSWGAQNIGELFF. CDR3 DNA: TGTGCCAGCAGCTTCTCCTCGTGGGGGGCCCAGAACATCGGGGAGCTGTTTTTT.

This clonotype was picked up many times. This chain links TRBV11-2 with TRBJ2-7; D remains unclear. The V gene's germline CDR1 is SGHAT and CDR2 FQNNGV. The V and J ends lost 0 bases and 3 bases respectively, with 9 bases between them. This CDR3 has 14 amino acids. The CDR3 bases are TGTGCCAGCAGCTTAGAGGGGTTTCTCTACGAGCAGTACTTC. Amino acids: CASSLEGFLYEQYF.

This clonotype has a count of ten or more. This chain connects TRBV10-3 to TRBJ2-3; TRBD1 aligns across 10 bases. The length of the CDR3 is 15 residues. From germline, CDR1 is ENHRY and CDR2 SYGVKD. The CDR3 region is CATAAGQGLTDTQYF. In nucleotides, the CDR3 is TGTGCTACGGCCGCGGGACAGGGGCTAACAGATACGCAGTATTTT.

The V and J genes are TRBV5-1 and TRBJ2-3, with a weak D call TRBD1 (7 bases). Per germline, CDR1 SGHRS and CDR2 YFSETQ. Trimming took 1 base from V and 3 from J, leaving 15 bases between them. The CDR3 runs 16 residues. The CDR3 sequence is CASSLFRAGGTDTQYF. CDR3 bases: TGCGCCAGCAGCTTGTTCCGCGCAGGGGGGACAGATACGCAGTATTTT.

This clonotype was recorded once. The chain couples TRBV27 to TRBJ2-6; D gene uncertain. V was clipped by 8 bases and J by 3 bases, with 8 bases between them. This CDR3 comprises 13 residues. Germline CDR1 MNHEY, CDR2 SMNVEV (reference sequence). The CDR3 sequence is CASLEYGANVLTF. The CDR3 bases are TGTGCCAGCCTGGAGTATGGGGCCAACGTCCTGACTTTC.

At least ten counts were recorded for this clonotype. The chain is built from TRBV10-3 and TRBJ1-6, with D perhaps TRBD1 (5 bases). The CDR3 loop spans 13 amino acids. Per germline, CDR1 ENHRY and CDR2 SYGVKD. Between the trimmed V and J ends, which lost 0 bases and 14 bases, there was a span of 11 bases. The CDR3 loop reads CAISESTESTLHF. The CDR3, as DNA: TGTGCCATCAGTGAGTCGACAGAATCCACCCTCCACTTT.

This clonotype was counted between two and nine times. The J gene is TRBJ2-1, the V gene TRBV6-2 or TRBV6-3, with TRBD2 matching 12 bases. V was clipped by 0 bases and J by 12 bases; unmatched bases: 3. Per the germline V gene, CDR1 is MNHEY and CDR2 is SVGEGT. This CDR3 is built from 14 residues. As DNA, the CDR3 is TGTGCCAGCAGTTACTCGACTAGCGGGAGATGGCAGTTCTTC. Its protein product is CASSYSTSGRWQFF.

This clonotype was observed many times. The chain is built from TRBV6-1 and TRBJ1-5; D remains unclear. With 2 bases removed from V and 3 bases from J, the gap between germline ends came to 8 bases. Germline V gene lookup returns CDR1 MNHNS and CDR2 SASEGT. The CDR3 is 14 residues long. The CDR3 DNA sequence: TGTGCCAGCAGTGAATCTGGTGCCAATCAGCCCCAGCATTTT. Protein: CASSESGANQPQHF.

This clonotype was picked up a small number of times. The CDR3 is CASSKWTGSSFF. CDR3 bases: TGTGCCAGCAGTAAATGGACGGGGAGCAGTTTCTTC. This chain connects TRBV6-1 to TRBJ2-1; D may be TRBD2 (5 bases). Looked up from germline, CDR1 is MNHNS and CDR2 is SASEGT. The ends were cut back, 5 bases at V and 16 bases at J, with 18 bases in the middle. The CDR3 runs to 12 residues.

The rearrangement joins TRBV5-6 to TRBJ1-2; D is uncertain. The CDR3 runs to 15 residues. Germline V gene sequence: CDR1 SGHDT, CDR2 YYEEEE. V gave up 2 bases and J gave up 2 bases, with 13 bases separating them. In DNA, the CDR3 is TGTGCCAGCAGCTTTTCTCCGATTGACAACTATGGCTACACCTTC. As protein: CASSFSPIDNYGYTF. The full variable domain, rest sourced from reference TRBV5-6 and TRBJ1-2, is DAGVTQSPTHLIKTRGQQVTLRCSPKSGHDTVSWYQQALGQGPQFIFQYYEEEERQRGNFPDRFSGHQFPNYSSELNVNALLLGDSALYLCASSFSPIDNYGYTFGSGTRLTVV.

The genes are TRBV7-9 and TRBJ2-1; D is possibly TRBD2 (5 bases). The V gene's germline CDR1 is SEHNR and CDR2 FQNEAQ (reference sequence). The CDR3 length is 12 residues. V was trimmed by 6 bases and J by 11 bases, leaving 14 bases between them. CDR3 in amino acids: CASRRGPTKQFF. CDR3 in DNA: TGTGCCAGCAGACGAGGGCCTACTAAGCAGTTCTTC.

The CDR3 coding sequence is TGTGCCAGCAGTTCGGCCCTAGCCGCTAGCACAGATACGCAGTATTTT. Residues: CASSSALAASTDTQYF. The rearrangement links TRBV6-9 to TRBJ2-3, with D possibly matching TRBD2 (5 bases). The CDR3 runs to 16 residues. Trimming cost V 4 bases and J 0 bases, with 14 bases left between them. Germline V gene sequence: CDR1 MNHGY, CDR2 SVAAGI.

This clonotype was seen ten or more times. This rearrangement joins TRBV7-2 to TRBJ2-3; 12 positions agree with TRBD2. CDR3 length: 16 amino acids. Germline assignment: CDR1 SGHTA and CDR2 FQGNSA. J lost 4 bases, V lost 3 bases, and 5 bases had no gene match. The CDR3 DNA is TGTGCCAGCAGCTTCGGACTAGCGGGATACGCAGATACGCAGTATTTT. This sequence encodes CASSFGLAGYADTQYF.

This clonotype was seen repeatedly, ten times or more. The chain couples TRBV12-3 or TRBV12-4 to TRBJ1-2, with D perhaps TRBD1 (6 bases). This CDR3 has 14 residues. The V and J ends lost 3 bases and 8 bases respectively, with 16 bases between them. CDR3 nucleotides: TGTGCCAGCAGTTTGGGGGGACTAGGGGGAGGCTACACCTTC. Encoded protein: CASSLGGLGGGYTF.

Ten or more counts support this clonotype. The chain employs TRBV20-1 and TRBJ1-1; D is possibly TRBD1 (5 bases). Trimming left V 2 bases short and J 4 bases short, with 8 bases between. In germline, CDR1 is DFQATT, CDR2 SNEGSKA (reference sequence). The CDR3 length is 12 residues. The CDR3 region has the DNA TGCAGTGCTAGACAGGGATCCACTGAAGCTTTCTTT. Translation: CSARQGSTEAFF.

The V call is TRBV7-3, the J call TRBJ2-1, with 8 nucleotides matching TRBD1. CDR3 length: 14 residues. The germline V gene has CDR1 SGHTA and CDR2 FQGTGA. V gave up 5 bases and J gave up 6 bases; unmatched junction bases: 6. The CDR3: CASSPDRVSNEQFF. In DNA form, the CDR3 reads TGTGCCAGCAGCCCGGACAGGGTGAGCAATGAGCAGTTCTTC.

The table lists this clonotype with a few counts. This chain uses TRBV30 with TRBJ2-1; 8 bases align to TRBD2. V was clipped by 2 bases and J by 8 bases; unmatched bases: 8. This CDR3 is built from 14 residues. CDR1 is GTSNPN and CDR2 is SVGIG in the germline V gene (reference sequence). For the CDR3, the DNA is TGTGCCTGGAGTCCGGGACTAGGGGTCCATGAGCAGTTCTTC. Its translation: CAWSPGLGVHEQFF.

This clonotype was recorded many times. This chain links TRBV12-3 or TRBV12-4 with TRBJ2-1, with 14 bases matching TRBD2. The V segment lost 5 bases and the J segment 8 bases; nucleotides outside the gene matches: 5. The CDR3 is 15 residues long. The CDR3 spells CASSGTSGSIDEQFF. CDR3 bases: TGTGCCAGCAGTGGGACTAGCGGGAGCATCGATGAGCAGTTCTTC.

In this sample, this clonotype turned up many times. The V gene is TRBV29-1, the J gene TRBJ2-1, with 7 bases lining up with TRBD2. The germline V gene has CDR1 SQVTM and CDR2 ANQGSEA. With V trimmed by 0 bases and J by 10 bases, 6 bases remained unmatched. CDR3 size: 13 residues. CDR3 residues: CSVEEAGAREQFF. The CDR3 DNA sequence: TGCAGCGTTGAAGAGGCGGGAGCAAGGGAGCAGTTCTTC.

V gene TRBV5-1 combines with J gene TRBJ1-2, with 11 bases identical to TRBD1. Germline values: CDR1 SGHRS, CDR2 YFSETQ. This CDR3 is 17 amino acids long. V was clipped by 0 bases and J by 6 bases; unmatched bases: 10. Written as DNA, the CDR3 is TGCGCCAGCAGCTTGGACCCGGACAGGGGGCCCTTGGATGGCTACACCTTC. It codes for CASSLDPDRGPLDGYTF.

The CDR3 loop is CATSLSGGINDEQFF. The CDR3 DNA reads TGTGCCACCAGTTTGTCAGGGGGAATTAACGATGAGCAGTTCTTC. The rearrangement uses TRBV24-1 and TRBJ2-1, with 7 positions matching TRBD1. Germline V gives CDR1 KGHDR, CDR2 SFDVKD. Trimming cost V 6 bases and J 8 bases; bases outside gene matches: 12. CDR3 length: 15 amino acids.

This clonotype was counted at least ten times. The gene calls are TRBV30 and TRBJ1-4; D gene uncertain. The CDR3 is 12 amino acids. The germline V and J ends were trimmed by 5 bases and 8 bases, with 12 bases remaining between them. The germline V gene encodes CDR1 GTSNPN and CDR2 SVGIG (reference sequence). Written as DNA, the CDR3 is TGTGCCTGGGGAAGGGATGGGGAAAAACTGTTTTTT. Its translation is CAWGRDGEKLFF. Combining the CDR3 with reference TRBV30 and TRBJ1-4 gives the whole variable domain SQTIHQWPATLVQPVGSPLSLECTVEGTSNPNLYWYRQAAGRGLQLLFYSVGIGQISSEVPQNLSASRPQDRQFILSSKKLLLSDSGFYLCAWGRDGEKLFFGSGTQLSVL.

This clonotype was seen more than once but under ten times. V gene TRBV27 combines with J gene TRBJ1-2; the D gene is possibly TRBD1 (5 bases). This CDR3 comprises 15 residues. Germline V gives CDR1 MNHEY, CDR2 SMNVEV (reference sequence). The V end lost 4 bases, the J end lost 5 bases, and 17 bases lay between the germline ends. CDR3 region: CASSSIDRSGYGYTF. Written as DNA, the CDR3 is TGTGCCAGCAGTTCAATCGACAGATCTGGATATGGCTACACCTTC.

This clonotype was found a few times. The chain joins TRBV13 to TRBJ2-1, with D maybe TRBD1 (5 bases). The CDR3 runs 13 residues. Germline CDR1 is PRHDT and CDR2 is FYEKMQ (reference sequence). Trimming stripped 5 bases from V and 10 bases from J, with 15 bases between. This chain's CDR3 is CASSTGPRTEQFF. CDR3 coding DNA: TGTGCCAGCAGCACCGGACCAAGGACAGAGCAGTTCTTC.

This clonotype was recorded many times. CDR3 sequence (DNA): TGTGCCAGCAGTCCTGCTCTAGCGGGGGGGGGGGAGACCCAGTACTTC. Translating it yields CASSPALAGGGETQYF. The chain couples TRBV28 to TRBJ2-5; 12 positions match TRBD2. CDR1 MDHEN and CDR2 SYDVKM come from the germline V gene. The CDR3 has 16 residues. J was trimmed by 5 bases and V by 5 bases; bases with no gene match: 9.

This clonotype showed up many times. The chain is built from TRBV10-3 and TRBJ1-2, with TRBD1 identical over 7 bases. The germline gives CDR1 ENHRY, CDR2 SYGVKD. The CDR3 length is 13 residues. Trimming took 6 bases from V and 7 from J; bases not matched to a gene: 8. The DNA of the CDR3 is TGTGCCATCAGAGACAGGGAACTTATTGGCTACACCTTC. Translation: CAIRDRELIGYTF.

At least ten counts were recorded for this clonotype. The V and J genes are TRBV28 and TRBJ2-7; D is perhaps TRBD2 (6 bases). The CDR3 runs 12 residues. V lost 10 bases and J lost 5, with 15 bases in between. CDR1 is MDHEN, CDR2 SYDVKM, per germline. CDR3 protein: CATTGVSNEQYF. For the CDR3, the DNA is TGTGCCACAACGGGGGTTTCGAACGAGCAGTACTTC.

This clonotype was counted many times. The genes are TRBV7-6 and TRBJ2-1; possibly TRBD1 for D (5 bases). The V end was cut by 3 bases, the J end by 8 bases, with 23 bases between. The CDR3 is 17 amino acids. The germline gives CDR1 SGHVS, CDR2 FNYEAQ. The CDR3, as DNA: TGTGCCAGCAGCTTCCACCTATACGAAGGGGCGAATCATGAGCAGTTCTTC. Amino acid sequence: CASSFHLYEGANHEQFF.